This entry lists 17 T cell receptor beta chains sequenced from one sample in a study of T cells in women clearing cervical HPV infection. The method was immunoSEQ multiplex PCR; TCRdb's version includes in-frame clones alone and lacks a portion of them. The specimen's table records about 46,000 clones. The specimen sequenced was blood buffy coat. The receptor set was obtained from a woman aged 18 to 75 with a cervical HPV16 infection that either progressed to CIN3+ or cleared (not recorded which).

As regards this clone: The read halts 3 residues ahead of the CDR3 end, with the missing end drawn from the germline J gene. The chain links TRBV10-3 to TRBJ2-5; TRBD2 might be the D (6 bases). Germline CDR1 and CDR2: ENHRY and SYGVKD. Trimming shortened V by 4 bases and J by 6 bases, and 15 bases separated the two germline ends. The CDR3 runs to 14 residues. The sequenced part of the CDR3 DNA is TGTGCCATCAGTGTGTCGCTAGCGCGAAAGACC. Translated, it gives CAISVSLARKT. The whole CDR3 region reads CAISVSLARKTQYF.

A note on this clone: The read stops 3 residues short of the end of the CDR3; the missing end is completed from the germline J gene. The chain employs TRBV29-1 and TRBJ2-7, with D perhaps TRBD1 (7 bases). This CDR3 is 12 amino acids long. In germline, CDR1 is SQVTM, CDR2 ANQGSEA. The V and J ends lost 8 bases and 0 bases respectively, with 11 bases between them. The CDR3 spells CSCGTASYEQYF. The covered CDR3 bases are TGCAGCTGCGGGACAGCCTCCTACGAG.

In the case of this clone: The CDR3 extends 3 residues past the end of the read, so its final part is completed from the germline J gene. The V gene is TRBV6-2 or TRBV6-3, the J gene TRBJ2-1, with D possibly matching TRBD1 (5 bases). V was pared by 0 bases and J by 7 bases, with 16 bases between. The CDR3 loop spans 16 amino acids. Germline CDR1 is MNHEY and CDR2 is SVGEGT. CDR3 amino acids: CASSYSKGLLFNEQFF. CDR3 DNA (partial): TGTGCCAGCAGTTACTCGAAGGGGTTGTTGTTTAATGAG.

Comments on this clone: The read stops 3 residues short of the end of the CDR3; the missing end is completed from the germline J gene. This chain links TRBV5-4 with TRBJ1-1, with 8 bases aligning to TRBD1. Germline V lookup: CDR1 SGHNT, CDR2 YYREEE (reference sequence). This CDR3 is built from 15 residues. V dropped 3 bases and J dropped 1; count of bases not matched to a gene: 5. The CDR3 DNA, read in part, is TGTGCCAGCAGCTCCGCTGGGACAGGGAACACTGAA. Its protein is CASSSAGTGNTE. The full CDR3 is CASSSAGTGNTEAFF.

Of note for this clone: The CDR3 end lies 3 residues beyond the end of the read and is filled in from the germline J gene. The chain couples TRBV30 to TRBJ1-2; weak D call: TRBD1 (5 bases). CDR1 and CDR2 from the germline V gene are GTSNPN and SVGIG (reference sequence). V was pared by 3 bases and J by 5 bases, with 13 bases between. CDR3 length equals 13 residues. CDR3 loop: CAWRSQGHYGYTF. The DNA read from the CDR3 is TGTGCCTGGAGATCCCAGGGCCATTATGGC. Supplemented by reference TRBV30 and TRBJ1-2, the full variable domain reads SQTIHQWPATLVQPVGSPLSLECTVEGTSNPNLYWYRQAAGRGLQLLFYSVGIGQISSEVPQNLSASRPQDRQFILSSKKLLLSDSGFYLCAWRSQGHYGYTFGSGTRLTVV.

Comment on this clone: The missing CDR3 end, 3 residues past where the read stops, is filled in from the germline J gene. The rearrangement links TRBV10-3 to TRBJ2-1; 9 nucleotides line up with TRBD2. Germline V CDR1 and CDR2: ENHRY, SYGVKD. This CDR3 has 13 residues. The J segment lost 9 bases and the V segment lost 8 bases, leaving 8 bases of the junction unmatched. The CDR3: CAIPAGGSGEQFF. The part of the CDR3 DNA that was read is TGTGCCATCCCAGCGGGAGGATCCGGTGAG.

On this clone: The read falls 3 residues short of the CDR3 end, and the missing part is taken from the germline J gene. J is TRBJ2-1 and V is TRBV19; D might be TRBD1 (6 bases). The CDR3 is 13 residues long. The germline V gene has CDR1 LNHDA and CDR2 SQIVND (reference sequence). The V gene lost 7 bases and the J gene lost 8 bases, with 15 bases spanning the gap. CDR3 sequence reads: CASTTGSWDEQFF. CDR3 bases read: TGTGCCAGTACAACAGGGTCATGGGATGAG. The entire variable domain, with the rest obtained from reference TRBV19 and TRBJ2-1, is as follows: DGGITQSPKYLFRKEGQNVTLSCEQNLNHDAMYWYRQDPGQGLRLIYYSQIVNDFQKGDIAEGYSVSREKKESFPLTVTSAQKNPTAFYLCASTTGSWDEQFFGPGTRLTVL.

Remarks on this clone: The CDR3 end falls 3 residues outside the read, so it is completed with the germline J gene. The gene calls are TRBV7-9 and TRBJ2-3; D possibly corresponds to TRBD2 (6 bases). Germline V CDR1 and CDR2: SEHNR, FQNEAQ (reference sequence). V shed 5 bases and J shed 5 bases, with 14 bases lying between them. The CDR3 extends over 14 amino acids. Incomplete CDR3 DNA: TGTGCCAGCAGCCCCCGGCGCGGGGAAGATACG. This translates into CASSPRRGEDT. The whole CDR3 is CASSPRRGEDTQYF.

About this clone itself: The CDR3 goes on 3 residues after the read ends, and that part is filled in from the germline J gene. The chain links TRBV4-1 to TRBJ2-7, with 13 nucleotides matching TRBD2. The CDR3 is 15 residues long. V gave up 3 bases and J gave up 3 bases; unmatched junction bases: 2. Germline CDR1 reads MGHRA; CDR2 reads YSYEKL. The sequenced part of the CDR3 DNA is TGCGCCAGCAGCCAGGGACTAGCGGGATTCTACGAG. It specifies CASSQGLAGFYE. In full, the CDR3 is CASSQGLAGFYEQYF.

The CDR3 is CSGTGAFRNTEAFF. The covered CDR3 bases are TGCAGCGGGACAGGGGCTTTTAGGAACACTGAA. The chain uses TRBV29-1 and TRBJ1-1; TRBD1 matches 9 bases. The observed sequence ends 3 residues before the CDR3 terminus, with the missing tail filled in from the germline J gene. Trimming at V came to 7 bases and at J to 1 base, leaving 7 bases not matched to a gene. Germline CDR1 SQVTM, CDR2 ANQGSEA. The length of the CDR3 is 14 residues. Full variable domain (outside the CDR3, taken from reference TRBV29-1 and TRBJ1-1): SAVISQKPSRDICQRGTSLTIQCQVDSQVTMMFWYRQQPGQSLTLIATANQGSEATYESGFVIDKFPISRPNLTFSTLTVSNMSPEDSSIYLCSGTGAFRNTEAFFGQGTRLTVV.

About this clone itself: The read halts 3 residues ahead of the CDR3 end, with the missing end drawn from the germline J gene. The rearrangement joins TRBV20-1 to TRBJ2-1; D is unclear. Trimming removed 6 bases from V and 3 bases from J, with 12 bases in between. The CDR3 is 13 residues long. CDR1 and CDR2 (germline): DFQATT, SNEGSKA (reference sequence). This CDR3 reads CSASAVDYNEQFF. The sequenced CDR3 bases are TGCAGTGCCTCTGCGGTCGACTACAATGAG.

The CDR3 protein is CASSLAGGRNYGYTF. The part of the CDR3 DNA that was read is TGTGCCAGCAGTCTCGCGGGGGGCAGGAACTATGGC. V and J are TRBV28 and TRBJ1-2; tentatively, D is TRBD1 (6 bases). The read stops 3 residues short of the end of the CDR3; the missing end is completed from the germline J gene. CDR3 length equals 15 residues. Trimming cost V 5 bases and J 2 bases, with 15 bases left between them. Germline V gene lookup returns CDR1 MDHEN and CDR2 SYDVKM.

Concerning this clone itself: The CDR3 goes on 3 residues after the read ends, and that part is filled in from the germline J gene. The chain links TRBV7-3 to TRBJ2-3; 13 bases are shared with TRBD2. The germline V gene has CDR1 SGHTA and CDR2 FQGTGA. The CDR3 consists of 15 residues. This CDR3 is CASSPGLAGTETQYF. The part of the CDR3 DNA that was read is TGTGCCAGCAGTCCGGGACTAGCGGGAACGGAGACG.

Concerning this clone itself: With the read ending 3 residues before the CDR3 end, the germline J gene is used to fill in that end. The V and J genes are TRBV29-1 and TRBJ1-6; no clear D gene. The germline V gene has CDR1 SQVTM and CDR2 ANQGSEA. With 0 bases removed from V and 0 bases from J, the gap between germline ends came to 15 bases. The length of the CDR3 is 18 residues. The CDR3 DNA, read in part, is TGCAGCGTTGAAGATCCTATGTCAGCTAGCTCCTATAATTCACCC. Protein product: CSVEDPMSASSYNSP. The entire CDR3 protein is CSVEDPMSASSYNSPLHF.

Details on this clone: The read halts 3 residues ahead of the CDR3 end, with the missing end drawn from the germline J gene. The chain recombines TRBV7-9 with TRBJ1-1; D remains unclear. Trimming shortened V by 2 bases and J by 6 bases, and 10 bases separated the two germline ends. Germline V lookup: CDR1 SEHNR, CDR2 FQNEAQ (reference sequence). CDR3 length: 13 amino acids. The CDR3: CASSLFRVSEAFF. CDR3 DNA (partial): TGTGCCAGCAGCTTATTTAGAGTCTCTGAA.

As concerns this clone: With the read ending 3 residues before the CDR3 end, the germline J gene is used to fill in that end. The rearrangement uses TRBV7-2 and TRBJ2-3; tentatively, D is TRBD1 (5 bases). Trimming shortened V by 8 bases and J by 8 bases, and 8 bases separated the two germline ends. CDR3 size: 10 residues. Germline V gene sequence: CDR1 SGHTA, CDR2 FQGNSA. The CDR3 bases that were read are TGTGCCAGCGGTCAGGGTACG. Protein product: CASGQGT. The CDR3 in full is CASGQGTQYF.

Details on this clone: From the germline J gene comes the end of the CDR3, since the read stops 3 residues before it. The V and J genes are TRBV7-2 and TRBJ1-4; 8 bases match TRBD1. The CDR3 runs to 15 residues. Germline CDR1 SGHTA, CDR2 FQGNSA. The V segment lost 4 bases and the J segment 0 bases; nucleotides outside the gene matches: 1. The sequenced CDR3 bases are TGTGCCAGCAGCTCGACAGGGGCAACTAATGAAAAA. It yields the protein CASSSTGATNEK. The full CDR3 protein reads CASSSTGATNEKLFF.